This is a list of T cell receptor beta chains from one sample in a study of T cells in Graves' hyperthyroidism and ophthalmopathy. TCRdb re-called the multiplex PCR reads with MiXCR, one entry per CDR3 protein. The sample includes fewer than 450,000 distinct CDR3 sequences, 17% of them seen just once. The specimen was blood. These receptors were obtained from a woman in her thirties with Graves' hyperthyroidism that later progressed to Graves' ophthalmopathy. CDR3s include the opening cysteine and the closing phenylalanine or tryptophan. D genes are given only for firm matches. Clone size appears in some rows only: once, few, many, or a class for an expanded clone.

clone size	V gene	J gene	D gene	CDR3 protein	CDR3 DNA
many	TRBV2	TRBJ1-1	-	CASETEMNTEAFF	TGTGCCAGCGAGACAGAAATGAACACTGAAGCTTTCTTT
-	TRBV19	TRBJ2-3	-	CASSTLGSTSTDTQYF	TGTGCCAGTAGTACCCTTGGAAGCACTAGCACAGATACGCAGTATTTT
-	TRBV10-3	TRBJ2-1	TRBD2	CAIRTSFSYNEQFF	TGTGCCATCCGGACTAGTTTTTCCTACAATGAGCAGTTCTTC
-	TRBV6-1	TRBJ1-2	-	CASSEASRTGYTF	TGTGCCAGCAGTGAAGCTAGCAGGACGGGCTACACCTTC
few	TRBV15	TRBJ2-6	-	CATSDAWGLTFSGANVLTF	TGTGCCACCAGTGATGCCTGGGGGCTTACCTTCTCTGGGGCCAACGTCCTGACTTTC
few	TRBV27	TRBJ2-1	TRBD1	CASSVLTGNNEQFF	TGTGCCAGCAGTGTACTGACAGGGAACAATGAGCAGTTCTTC
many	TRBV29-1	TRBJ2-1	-	CSVGVSRGAQFF	TGCAGCGTTGGTGTCTCCCGAGGGGCGCAGTTCTTC
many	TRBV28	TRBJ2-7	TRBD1	CASRAPLGTGGTYEQYF	TGTGCCAGCAGAGCCCCCCTGGGGACAGGGGGGACCTACGAGCAGTACTTC
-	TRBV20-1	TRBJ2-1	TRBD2	CSASLLAGVFEQFF	TGCAGTGCTAGTCTACTAGCGGGAGTATTTGAGCAGTTCTTC
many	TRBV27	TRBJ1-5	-	CASSLQGVNQPQHF	TGTGCCAGCAGTTTACAAGGGGTTAATCAGCCCCAGCATTTT
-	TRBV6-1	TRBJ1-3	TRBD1	CASTTGTSGNTIYF	TGTGCCAGCACGACAGGGACCTCTGGAAACACCATATATTTT
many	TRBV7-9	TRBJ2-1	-	CASSLGLQDLNEQFF	TGTGCCAGCAGCTTAGGCCTTCAGGACCTCAATGAGCAGTTCTTC
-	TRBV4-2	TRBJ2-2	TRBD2	CASGFYSGGVQVGELFF	TGTGCCAGCGGATTTTATAGCGGGGGGGTACAGGTCGGGGAGCTGTTTTTT
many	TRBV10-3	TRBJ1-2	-	CATRGGIDGYTF	TGTGCCACCCGTGGGGGGATAGATGGCTACACCTTC
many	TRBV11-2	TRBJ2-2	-	CASSLEWENTGELFF	TGTGCCAGCAGCTTAGAATGGGAGAACACCGGGGAGCTGTTTTTT
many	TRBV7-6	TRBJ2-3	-	CASSSSPPGGADTQYF	TGTGCCAGCAGCTCTAGCCCCCCCGGGGGAGCAGATACGCAGTATTTT
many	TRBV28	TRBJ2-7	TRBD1	CASSFRGQGAYEQYF	TGTGCCAGCAGTTTCCGAGGACAGGGAGCCTACGAGCAGTACTTC
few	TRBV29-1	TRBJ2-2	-	CSVALGSRTGELFF	TGCAGCGTCGCCCTAGGGAGTCGCACCGGGGAGCTGTTTTTT
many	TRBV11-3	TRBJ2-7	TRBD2	CASSSGGQGSIYEQYF	TGTGCCAGCAGCTCGGGAGGGCAGGGGTCAATTTACGAGCAGTACTTC
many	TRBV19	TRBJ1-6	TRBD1	CASKGQGTLNSPLHF	TGTGCCAGTAAGGGACAGGGGACACTTAATTCACCCCTCCACTTT
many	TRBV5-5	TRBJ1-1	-	CASSPTRVLPEAFF	TGTGCCAGCAGCCCAACGAGGGTTTTACCTGAAGCTTTCTTT
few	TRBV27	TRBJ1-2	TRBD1	CASSPQGIYGYTF	TGTGCCAGCAGTCCACAGGGGATCTATGGCTACACCTTC